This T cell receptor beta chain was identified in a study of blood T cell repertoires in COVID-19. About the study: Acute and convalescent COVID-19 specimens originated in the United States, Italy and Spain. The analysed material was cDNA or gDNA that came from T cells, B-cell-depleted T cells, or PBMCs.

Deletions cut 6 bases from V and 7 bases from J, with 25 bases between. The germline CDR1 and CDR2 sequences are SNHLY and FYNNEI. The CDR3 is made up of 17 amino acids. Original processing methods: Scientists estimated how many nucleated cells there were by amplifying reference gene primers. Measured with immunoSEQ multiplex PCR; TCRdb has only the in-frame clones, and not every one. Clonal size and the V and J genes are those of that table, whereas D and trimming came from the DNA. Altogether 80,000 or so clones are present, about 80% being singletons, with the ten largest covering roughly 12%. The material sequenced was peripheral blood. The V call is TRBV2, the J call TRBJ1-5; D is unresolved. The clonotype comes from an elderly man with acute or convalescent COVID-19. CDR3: CASRSERVTLSLQPQHF. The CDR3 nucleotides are TGTGCCAGCAGGTCCGAGCGGGTAACCTTATCGCTCCAGCCCCAGCATTTT.